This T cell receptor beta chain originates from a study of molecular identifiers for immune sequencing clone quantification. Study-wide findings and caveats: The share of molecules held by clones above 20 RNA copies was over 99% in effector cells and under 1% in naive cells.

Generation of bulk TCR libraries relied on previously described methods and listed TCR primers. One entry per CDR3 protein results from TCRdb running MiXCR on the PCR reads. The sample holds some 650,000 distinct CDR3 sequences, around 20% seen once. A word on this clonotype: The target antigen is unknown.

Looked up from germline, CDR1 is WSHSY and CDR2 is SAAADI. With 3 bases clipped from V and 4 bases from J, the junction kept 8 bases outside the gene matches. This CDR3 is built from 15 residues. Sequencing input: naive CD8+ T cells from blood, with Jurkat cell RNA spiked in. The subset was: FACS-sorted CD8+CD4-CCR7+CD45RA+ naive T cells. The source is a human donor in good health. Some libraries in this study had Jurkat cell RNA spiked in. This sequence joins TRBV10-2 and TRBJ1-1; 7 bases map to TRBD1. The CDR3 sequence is CASSEGAGGGTEAFF. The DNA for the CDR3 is TGCGCCAGCAGTGAAGGGGCAGGGGGTGGCACTGAAGCTTTCTTT.